What follows are 10 T cell receptor beta chains derived from one specimen sequenced in a study of cytomegalovirus exposure and HLA in healthy donors. The PCR employed 60 Vbeta primers together with 13 Jbeta primers. Sequencing used immunoSEQ multiplex PCR; TCRdb keeps in-frame clones, though not all of them. This sample has about 150,000 clones, with roughly a tenth found just once. The sequenced sample consisted of PBMCs. The receptors stem from a male donor in good health and CMV-seronegative.

This clone was seen a handful of times. The gene calls are TRBV6-5 and TRBJ2-7; D possibly corresponds to TRBD1 (6 bases). Germline values: CDR1 MNHEY, CDR2 SVGAGI. The V and J ends lost 0 bases and 0 bases respectively, with 12 bases between them. The CDR3 is made up of 16 amino acids. CDR3 sequence reads: CASSYSMAGDSYEQYF. For the CDR3, the DNA is TGTGCCAGCAGTTACTCCATGGCAGGGGACTCCTACGAGCAGTACTTC.

Only one count was recorded for this clone. The chain joins TRBV5-6 to TRBJ2-3; 13 nucleotides agree with TRBD2. In germline, CDR1 is SGHDT, CDR2 YYEEEE. This CDR3 is 16 amino acids long. The trim removed 4 bases at V and 1 base at J, leaving 3 bases unmatched. In DNA form, the CDR3 reads TGTGCCAGCAGCATGGGACTAGCGGGGCGCACAGATACGCAGTATTTT. This sequence encodes CASSMGLAGRTDTQYF.

This clone was seen only a few times. The chain recombines TRBV5-4 with TRBJ2-5; no reliable D call. The CDR3 is 13 amino acids. V was cut by 4 bases and J by 1 base, with 8 bases left in between. Germline V gene sequence: CDR1 SGHNT, CDR2 YYREEE (reference sequence). This chain's CDR3 is CASSLTSQETQYF. CDR3 coding DNA: TGTGCCAGCAGCCTGACTTCCCAAGAGACCCAGTACTTC.

A few counts support this clone. The chain uses TRBV7-2 and TRBJ2-7; TRBD1 is a possible D gene (5 bases). The ends were cut back, 1 base at V and 3 bases at J, with 10 bases in the middle. The CDR3 consists of 14 residues. From germline, CDR1 is SGHTA and CDR2 FQGNSA. The CDR3 is CASSLVTGNYEQYF. As DNA, the CDR3 is TGTGCCAGCAGCTTAGTTACAGGAAACTACGAGCAGTACTTC.

This clone was seen a few times. The V gene is TRBV5-4, the J gene TRBJ2-3, with 8 bases lining up with TRBD2. Looked up from germline, CDR1 is SGHNT and CDR2 is YYREEE (reference sequence). This CDR3 spans 14 amino acids. The trim removed 6 bases at V and 6 bases at J, leaving 9 bases unmatched. This CDR3 reads CASNRTAGADTQYF. CDR3 sequence (DNA): TGTGCCAGCAACCGGACAGCGGGGGCGGATACGCAGTATTTT. The whole variable domain, filled in from reference TRBV5-4 and TRBJ2-3, reads ETGVTQSPTHLIKTRGQQVTLRCSSQSGHNTVSWYQQALGQGPQFIFQYYREEENGRGNFPPRFSGLQFPNYSSELNVNALELDDSALYLCASNRTAGADTQYFGPGTRLTVL.

The V and J genes are TRBV7-9 and TRBJ2-6; D perhaps matches TRBD1 (6 bases). Germline V gene lookup returns CDR1 SEHNR and CDR2 FQNEAQ (reference sequence). This CDR3 has 17 amino acids. V lost 0 bases and J 4 bases, leaving 13 bases between the germline ends. The CDR3 sequence: CASSLAGTGTGANVLTF. CDR3 coding DNA: TGTGCCAGCAGCTTAGCGGGAACAGGGACCGGGGCCAACGTCCTGACTTTC.

This clone was detected only a few times. The V and J genes are TRBV6-4 and TRBJ2-7; TRBD1 matches 8 bases. CDR1 and CDR2 (germline): MRHNA, SNTAGT. The CDR3 runs to 17 residues. Losses at the gene ends were 7 bases for V and 3 bases for J; bases not matched to a gene: 17. In DNA, the CDR3 is TGTGCCAGCATCATTACCCGAGGGACAGGAAGGGGCTACGAGCAGTACTTC. Its translation: CASIITRGTGRGYEQYF.

This clone was detected a few times. The rearrangement uses TRBV4-2 and TRBJ1-2, with TRBD1 identical over 7 bases. CDR3 length: 15 amino acids. V was clipped by 0 bases and J by 8 bases; unmatched bases: 9. CDR1 and CDR2 from the germline V gene are LGHNA and YNFKEQ. The CDR3 sequence is CASSQEPGTVGGYTF. The CDR3 DNA reads TGTGCCAGCAGCCAAGAACCTGGGACAGTGGGGGGCTACACCTTC.

This clone showed up just a few times. The genes are TRBV9 and TRBJ1-4; D is perhaps TRBD1 (6 bases). Between the trimmed V and J ends, which lost 3 bases and 2 bases, there was a span of 17 bases. The CDR3 spans 17 residues. CDR1 is SGDLS, CDR2 YYNGEE, per germline. CDR3 amino acids: CASSGQTGSLTNEKLFF. The CDR3 region has the DNA TGTGCCAGCAGCGGTCAGACAGGATCCCTGACTAATGAAAAACTGTTTTTT.

In its sample, this clone was seen a few times. The rearrangement links TRBV6-5 to TRBJ2-5; D might be TRBD1 (6 bases). This CDR3 has 15 residues. The V end lost 6 bases, the J end lost 2 bases, and 16 bases lay between the germline ends. Germline CDR1 is MNHEY and CDR2 is SVGAGI. CDR3 region: CASRAGASWQETQYF. In DNA, the CDR3 is TGTGCCAGCAGGGCAGGGGCTAGCTGGCAAGAGACCCAGTACTTC.